This TCR beta chain is from a study of somatic mutations in cytotoxic T cells in rheumatoid arthritis. Positive selection using magnetic beads isolated the CD4+ and CD8+ cells (purity was checked by flow cytometry). Trimming removed 3 bases from V and 4 bases from J; junction bases left unmatched: 6. Germline values: CDR1 SQVTM, CDR2 ANQGSEA. This CDR3 region has 13 residues. Sequenced by immunoSEQ multiplex PCR; TCRdb stores in-frame clones only, minus some. The sample records over 15,000 clones, under 85% being singletons. The chain joins TRBV29-1 to TRBJ2-7, with TRBD1 identical over 7 bases. This receptor was identified in a young man with rheumatoid arthritis. Sequencing used CD8+ T cells sorted from blood. This CDR3 is CSVEVQGVYEQYF. The CDR3 region has the DNA TGCAGCGTTGAGGTCCAGGGGGTGTACGAGCAGTACTTC.